A selection of T cell receptor beta chains follows, all from one sample in a study of T cell responses to AZD1222 COVID-19 vaccine. Some clones are missing from TCRdb's copy, which holds only in-frame ones; the method was immunoSEQ multiplex PCR. Of about 140,000 clones in the sample, roughly 92% were seen once. The input for sequencing was peripheral blood, taken on day 0 of AZD1222 vaccination. Receptor source: an adult in good health. CDR3s include the opening cysteine and the closing phenylalanine or tryptophan. D genes are given only for firm matches. Only some rows state a clone size, as once, few, many or a class for expanded clones.

abundance,v_gene,j_gene,d_gene,CDR3aa,CDR3nt
-,TRBV5-5,TRBJ2-2,-,CASSFLTNTGELFF,TGTGCCAGCAGCTTCCTAACGAACACCGGGGAGCTGTTTTTT
-,TRBV23-1,TRBJ2-3,TRBD1,CASSIDRVTDTQYF,TGCGCCAGCAGTATCGACAGGGTTACAGATACGCAGTATTTT
-,TRBV11-2,TRBJ1-5,-,CASSLTQNQPQHF,TGTGCCAGCAGCTTAACCCAAAATCAGCCCCAGCATTTT
-,TRBV5-1,TRBJ2-3,TRBD2,CASSGTSPADTQYF,TGCGCCAGTTCCGGGACTAGTCCCGCAGATACGCAGTATTTT
-,TRBV19,TRBJ1-1,-,CASSWFGGLGTEAFF,TGTGCCAGTAGTTGGTTTGGGGGGCTGGGCACTGAAGCTTTCTTT
-,TRBV5-1,TRBJ1-1,-,CASSLRSYTEAFF,TGCGCCAGCAGCTTGCGGAGTTACACTGAAGCTTTCTTT
-,TRBV15,TRBJ1-2,TRBD1,CATSRGTGFPYGYTF,TGTGCCACCAGCAGAGGGACAGGGTTTCCCTATGGCTACACCTTC
-,TRBV2,TRBJ1-5,TRBD1,CASSAGTGSQPQHF,TGTGCCAGCAGCGCCGGGACAGGGTCTCAGCCCCAGCATTTT
-,TRBV19,TRBJ1-2,-,CASTRGTDYGYTF,TGTGCCAGCACTAGGGGGACGGACTATGGCTACACCTTC
few,TRBV12-5,TRBJ2-2,-,CASGLDRAGLGELFF,TGTGCTAGTGGTTTGGACAGAGCAGGACTCGGGGAGCTGTTTTTT
-,TRBV7-2,TRBJ1-2,-,CASSLAQGGYGYTF,TGTGCCAGCAGCTTAGCGCAGGGAGGCTATGGCTACACCTTC
once,TRBV6-5,TRBJ2-2,TRBD2,CASIAGVSNTGELFF,TGTGCCAGCATAGCGGGGGTATCAAACACCGGGGAGCTGTTTTTT
once,TRBV25-1,TRBJ1-1,-,CASSETKGAFF,TGTGCCAGCAGTGAAACGAAAGGAGCTTTCTTT
-,TRBV25-1,TRBJ2-2,-,CASSEAGRGNTGELFF,TGTGCCAGCAGTGAAGCGGGGAGAGGGAACACCGGGGAGCTGTTTTTT
-,TRBV28,TRBJ1-6,-,CASEGENSPLHF,TGTGCCAGCGAGGGGGAGAATTCACCCCTCCACTTT
-,TRBV25-1,TRBJ2-1,-,CASSGRYRGPGNEQFF,TGTGCCAGCAGTGGCCGCTATCGAGGCCCTGGCAATGAGCAGTTCTTC
-,TRBV30,TRBJ1-5,TRBD1,CAWSAGRDREEQPQHF,TGTGCCTGGAGTGCGGGAAGGGACAGGGAGGAACAGCCCCAGCATTTT
-,TRBV10-1,TRBJ2-1,TRBD2,CASSIGLAGAYNEQFF,TGCGCCAGCAGCATTGGACTAGCGGGAGCCTACAATGAGCAGTTCTTC
-,TRBV4-2,TRBJ2-3,-,CASSKQMETEHGTDTQYF,TGTGCCAGCAGCAAACAGATGGAGACTGAACACGGCACAGATACGCAGTATTTT
-,TRBV30,TRBJ1-1,-,CAWSELSQAFF,TGTGCCTGGAGTGAACTCTCACAAGCTTTCTTT
-,TRBV6-5,TRBJ1-1,-,CASTQGRDTEAFF,TGTGCCAGCACTCAGGGTCGAGACACTGAAGCTTTCTTT
-,TRBV9,TRBJ2-1,TRBD2,CASSVTSGRGEQFF,TGTGCCAGCAGCGTGACTAGCGGGAGGGGGGAGCAGTTCTTC
-,TRBV2,TRBJ1-5,-,CASSGRWDSNQPQHF,TGTGCCAGCAGTGGGCGCTGGGATAGCAATCAGCCCCAGCATTTT
-,TRBV10-3,TRBJ2-7,-,CAISEKVGSYEQYF,TGTGCCATCAGTGAGAAGGTTGGTTCCTACGAGCAGTACTTC
-,TRBV5-1,TRBJ2-7,TRBD1,CASSLGTWQGAYEQYF,TGCGCCAGCAGCTTGGGGACGTGGCAGGGGGCGTACGAGCAGTACTTC
-,TRBV28,TRBJ1-3,-,CASSLPGQAAIYF,TGTGCCAGCAGTTTACCAGGACAAGCCGCCATATATTTT
-,TRBV9,TRBJ1-1,-,CASSVGGQNTEAFF,TGTGCCAGCAGCGTAGGGGGACAGAACACTGAAGCTTTCTTT
-,TRBV5-6,TRBJ1-2,-,CASSFRQTNYGYTF,TGTGCCAGCAGCTTCCGACAGACCAACTATGGCTACACCTTC
-,TRBV3-1/TRBV3-2,TRBJ1-2,-,CASSQPSARGRCTF,TGTGCCAGCAGCCAGCCGTCAGCCAGGGGAAGATGCACCTTC
-,TRBV29-1,TRBJ2-1,TRBD1,CSVEDRAGGSYNEQFF,TGCAGCGTTGAAGATAGGGCAGGGGGTTCCTACAATGAGCAGTTCTTC
-,TRBV9,TRBJ1-2,-,CASSTGDHSYGYTF,TGTGCCAGCAGCACAGGAGACCACTCCTATGGCTACACCTTC